The 14 T cell receptor beta chains presented below share a single source sample, sequenced in a study of cytotoxic CD8 clonotypes in ibrutinib-treated CLL. Assay used: immunoSEQ multiplex PCR; TCRdb lists only in-frame clones, some missing. The repertoire holds around 160,000 clones, with 81% as singletons. The sequencing used PBMCs, collected after 12 months of ibrutinib treatment. The receptors derive from a human donor with chronic lymphocytic leukemia.

The chain combines TRBV5-5 with TRBJ1-2; TRBD1 aligns across 9 bases. CDR3 length: 16 residues. V was clipped by 2 bases and J by 8 bases; unmatched bases: 13. Germline values: CDR1 SGHKS, CDR2 YYEKEE (reference sequence). This chain's CDR3 is CASSLIGTGIVKGYTF. The CDR3, as DNA: TGTGCCAGCAGCTTAATTGGGACAGGGATAGTGAAAGGCTACACCTTC.

The chain joins TRBV19 to TRBJ2-2, with no clear D. The CDR3 covers 14 residues. Trimming removed 5 bases at V and 2 bases at J, with 9 bases between. CDR1 and CDR2 from the germline V gene are LNHDA and SQIVND (reference sequence). CDR3 sequence reads: CASSGSANTGELFF. CDR3 coding DNA: TGTGCCAGTAGTGGAAGTGCAAACACCGGGGAGCTGTTTTTT. The whole variable domain, remainder taken from reference TRBV19 and TRBJ2-2, is DGGITQSPKYLFRKEGQNVTLSCEQNLNHDAMYWYRQDPGQGLRLIYYSQIVNDFQKGDIAEGYSVSREKKESFPLTVTSAQKNPTAFYLCASSGSANTGELFFGEGSRLTVL.

This clone came up a few times. The chain combines TRBV19 with TRBJ2-7; 13 nucleotides agree with TRBD2. Losses at the gene ends were 1 base for V and 3 bases for J; bases not matched to a gene: 6. The CDR3 runs 17 residues. CDR1 is LNHDA and CDR2 is SQIVND in the germline V gene (reference sequence). CDR3 region: CASSIGGLAGDLYEQYF. In nucleotides, the CDR3 is TGTGCCAGTAGTATAGGAGGACTAGCGGGAGATCTCTACGAGCAGTACTTC.

This chain joins TRBV28 and TRBJ2-1; possibly TRBD1 or TRBD2 for D (5 bases each). Trimming cost V 9 bases and J 0 bases, with 12 bases left between them. Germline V gene data show CDR1 as MDHEN and CDR2 as SYDVKM. The CDR3 sequence is 14 residues long. CDR3 protein: CASQGRPSYNEQFF. The CDR3 coding sequence is TGTGCCAGTCAGGGACGCCCCTCCTACAATGAGCAGTTCTTC.

This clone was seen once. The chain uses TRBV4-3 and TRBJ2-5, with D perhaps assigned TRBD1 or TRBD2 (6 bases each). The V end lost 0 bases, the J end lost 11 bases, and 13 bases lay between the germline ends. Per the germline V gene, CDR1 is LGHNA and CDR2 is YSLEER. The CDR3 length is 13 residues. CDR3 nucleotide sequence: TGCGCCAGCAGCCAAGAAGTCGGGGGCCAGCAGTACTTC. This translates into CASSQEVGGQQYF.

The chain joins TRBV6-1 to TRBJ2-7; D might be TRBD1 or TRBD2, each matching 5 bases. Trimming removed 7 bases at V and 8 bases at J, with 18 bases between. The germline V gene encodes CDR1 MNHNS and CDR2 SASEGT. There are 13 residues in the CDR3. DNA of the CDR3: TGTGCCAGCACAACCCGGGACCTCAGGAAGCAGTACTTC. It is translated as CASTTRDLRKQYF.

Note on this clone: In the same sample, other DNA sequences code for this CDR3. The rearrangement uses TRBV28 and TRBJ1-1; D is unclear. Germline loops: CDR1 MDHEN, CDR2 SYDVKM. Trimming left V 2 bases short and J 0 bases short, with 1 base between. The CDR3 spans 12 residues. The CDR3 reads CASSLMNTEAFF. The CDR3 DNA reads as TGTGCCAGCAGTTTAATGAACACTGAAGCTTTCTTT. Drawing the rest from reference TRBV28 and TRBJ1-1, the complete variable domain is DVKVTQSSRYLVKRTGEKVFLECVQDMDHENMFWYRQDPGLGLRLIYFSYDVKMKEKGDIPEGYSVSREKKERFSLILESASTNQTSMYLCASSLMNTEAFFGQGTRLTVV.

This chain connects TRBV29-1 to TRBJ2-7, with D perhaps TRBD1 or TRBD2 (5 bases each). Germline loops: CDR1 SQVTM, CDR2 ANQGSEA. The V and J ends lost 4 bases and 0 bases respectively, with 19 bases between them. The CDR3 consists of 16 residues. The CDR3 spells CSVVLRGRLSSYEQYF. CDR3 nucleotide sequence: TGCAGCGTTGTCCTCCGGGGCAGGCTATCCTCCTACGAGCAGTACTTC.

The V gene is TRBV18, the J gene TRBJ1-5; D remains unclear. Germline V CDR1 and CDR2: KGHSH, LQKENI. The CDR3 has 13 amino acids. V was shortened by 5 bases and J by 4 bases, with 9 bases between the two germline ends. DNA for the CDR3: TGTGCCAGCTCAAGGGAGGTAAATCAGCCCCAGCATTTT. Protein sequence: CASSREVNQPQHF.

CDR3 DNA sequence: TGTGCCAGCAGCTCTCCTAAACCCGGCGGGAGGAGCACAGATACGCAGTATTTT. Translating it yields CASSSPKPGGRSTDTQYF. The chain carries TRBV7-9 and TRBJ2-3; 8 nucleotides line up with TRBD2. This CDR3 contains 18 residues. Germline loops: CDR1 SEHNR, CDR2 FQNEAQ (reference sequence). V lost 4 bases, J lost 0 bases, and 12 bases stayed unmatched.

J is TRBJ2-2 and V is TRBV29-1, with D possibly TRBD2 on 6 matching bases. Trimming took off 4 bases at V and 4 bases at J, with 16 bases between the two ends. The CDR3 length is 15 residues. The germline CDR1 and CDR2 sequences are SQVTM and ANQGSEA. The CDR3, as DNA: TGCAGCGTTGGGGGGGTTGCGCGTGGCACCGGGGAGCTGTTTTTT. Its translation is CSVGGVARGTGELFF.

The gene calls are TRBV19 and TRBJ2-3, with 13 positions matching TRBD2. CDR3 length: 15 residues. Germline-derived CDR1 and CDR2 are LNHDA and SQIVND (reference sequence). The V segment lost 5 bases and the J segment 7 bases; nucleotides outside the gene matches: 6. The CDR3 reads CASSSTSGGRNTQYF. The CDR3 coding sequence is TGTGCCAGTAGTTCGACTAGCGGGGGGAGGAATACGCAGTATTTT.

The rearrangement joins TRBV5-1 to TRBJ1-2; D is undetermined. The CDR3 is 14 residues long. V was shortened by 0 bases and J by 0 bases, with 6 bases between the two germline ends. Germline V gives CDR1 SGHRS, CDR2 YFSETQ. The CDR3 loop is CASSLDRANYGYTF. CDR3 DNA: TGCGCCAGCAGCTTGGACAGAGCTAACTATGGCTACACCTTC.

The rearrangement joins TRBV19 to TRBJ1-5; the D gene is possibly TRBD1 (6 bases). The V end was cut by 2 bases, the J end by 3 bases, with 14 bases between. CDR3 length: 16 residues. Germline loops: CDR1 LNHDA, CDR2 SQIVND (reference sequence). The CDR3 DNA follows: TGTGCCAGTAGTATACCCCCGGGACACAACAATCAGCCCCAGCATTTT. It is translated as CASSIPPGHNNQPQHF.